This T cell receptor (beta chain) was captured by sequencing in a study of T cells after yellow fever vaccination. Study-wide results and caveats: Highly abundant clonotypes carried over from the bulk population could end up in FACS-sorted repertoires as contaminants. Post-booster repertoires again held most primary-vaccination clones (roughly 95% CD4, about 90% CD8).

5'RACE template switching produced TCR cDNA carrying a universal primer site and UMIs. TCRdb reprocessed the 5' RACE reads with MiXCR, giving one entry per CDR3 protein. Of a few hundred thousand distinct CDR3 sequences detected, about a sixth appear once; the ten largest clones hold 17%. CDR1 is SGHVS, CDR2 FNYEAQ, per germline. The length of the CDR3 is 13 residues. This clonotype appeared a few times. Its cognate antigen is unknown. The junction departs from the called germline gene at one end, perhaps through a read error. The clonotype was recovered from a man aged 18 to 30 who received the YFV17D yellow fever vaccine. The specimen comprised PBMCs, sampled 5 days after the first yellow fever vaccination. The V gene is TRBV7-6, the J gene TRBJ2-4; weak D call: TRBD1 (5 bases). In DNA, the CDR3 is TGTGCCAGCAGTTTAGACAGAAGAAACATTCAGTACTTC. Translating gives CASSLDRRNIQYF.